This T cell receptor (beta chain) came from a study of blood T cell repertoires in COVID-19. As for the study in general: COVID-19 samples, acute and convalescent, were from the United States, Italy and Spain.

Generated by immunoSEQ multiplex PCR, the TCRdb table keeps only in-frame clones and is missing some. The table lists 350,000 or so clones, roughly 87% of them singletons, with more than 0.9% in the top ten. This clonotype was obtained from a woman in her twenties or thirties who had recovered from COVID-19. Sequenced material: PBMCs or T cells enriched from blood (not recorded which).

CDR3: CASSRGGGQGTVAFF. CDR3 sequence (DNA): TGCGCCAGCAGCCGAGGCGGGGGACAGGGAACGGTAGCTTTCTTT. The J gene is TRBJ1-1, the V gene TRBV4-1, with TRBD1 identical over 9 bases. This CDR3 is 15 amino acids long. CDR1 is MGHRA and CDR2 is YSYEKL in the germline V gene. The V segment lost 4 bases and the J segment 10 bases; nucleotides outside the gene matches: 13.